Below are 9 T cell receptor beta chains sequenced from a single sample in a study of Ad26.COV2.S vaccination and SARS-CoV-2 variants (TCRdb year 2021). Receptor libraries were prepared by the immunoSEQ multiplex PCR assay. Sourced from immuneACCESS, this table was stored by TCRdb with only in-frame sequences that have V and J called. A share of the clones is absent; for the studies checked, an unresolved V gene accounts for under half, and the remainder has no known explanation. This sample is represented by 440,000 or so clones; around 93% of them were singletons. The biggest ten clones account for over 1.5% of the sample. This specimen's treatment or condition label, interpreted: around 19 received Ad26.COV2.S at low or high dose, single or two shots; about 5 received placebo; per-sample allocation not given. Repertoires of vaccine and placebo recipients were sequenced from samples taken on day 63 after the first injection.

Sequenced material: peripheral blood, taken in a trial of Ad26.COV2.S vaccine versus placebo. The receptors were gathered from a person aged 18 to 59 who received the Ad26.COV2.S COVID-19 vaccine or a placebo.

The chain couples TRBV5-1 to TRBJ2-6, with TRBD1 identical over 8 bases. Looked up from germline, CDR1 is SGHRS and CDR2 is YFSETQ. The V segment lost 3 bases and the J segment 2 bases; nucleotides outside the gene matches: 13. This CDR3 has 19 residues. The CDR3 reads CASSSGQGASGAGANVLTF. In DNA, the CDR3 is TGCGCCAGCAGCTCCGGACAGGGTGCCTCGGGGGCTGGGGCCAACGTCCTGACTTTC.

Here the CDR3 reads CASRSRGSPLHF. In DNA, the CDR3 is TGTGCCAGTAGGTCCAGGGGATCACCCCTCCACTTT. The chain uses TRBV19 and TRBJ1-6, with D perhaps matching TRBD1 (6 bases). V dropped 6 bases and J dropped 10 bases, with 10 bases sitting between them. The length of the CDR3 is 12 residues. The germline CDR1 and CDR2 sequences are LNHDA and SQIVND (reference sequence). Supplemented by reference TRBV19 and TRBJ1-6, the full variable domain reads DGGITQSPKYLFRKEGQNVTLSCEQNLNHDAMYWYRQDPGQGLRLIYYSQIVNDFQKGDIAEGYSVSREKKESFPLTVTSAQKNPTAFYLCASRSRGSPLHFGNGTRLTVT.

The CDR3 DNA is TGCGCCAGCAGTAAGAAGGCACATAACACCGGGGAGCTGTTTTTT. Protein product: CASSKKAHNTGELFF. The chain uses TRBV5-1 and TRBJ2-2; D ambiguous. V lost 5 bases to trimming and J lost 2 bases, with 13 bases between them. CDR3 length equals 15 residues. Germline-derived CDR1 and CDR2 are SGHRS and YFSETQ.

The sample holds a few counts of this clone. The J gene is TRBJ1-2, the V gene TRBV4-3, with D possibly matching TRBD1 (6 bases). This CDR3 contains 15 residues. Per the germline V gene, CDR1 is LGHNA and CDR2 is YSLEER. Trimming shortened V by 3 bases and J by 2 bases, and 13 bases separated the two germline ends. The CDR3 region has the DNA TGCGCCAGCAGCCAGATAGCTACAGGGAACTATGGCTACACCTTC. This sequence encodes CASSQIATGNYGYTF.

CDR3 sequence: CAWSGPGQLDRYEQYF. The DNA of the CDR3 is TGTGCCTGGAGTGGTCCCGGACAGCTAGACCGCTACGAGCAGTACTTC. The chain is built from TRBV30 and TRBJ2-7; possibly TRBD1 for D (6 bases). Trimming took off 1 base at V and 3 bases at J, with 19 bases between the two ends. The CDR3 runs to 16 residues. CDR1 and CDR2 from the germline V gene are GTSNPN and SVGIG (reference sequence).

The chain couples TRBV27 to TRBJ2-7; D is perhaps TRBD2 (5 bases). V was clipped by 2 bases and J by 4 bases, with 12 bases between them. Germline CDR1 is MNHEY and CDR2 is SMNVEV (reference sequence). CDR3 length: 14 amino acids. The CDR3 is CASSLGRQRYEQYF. The CDR3 DNA reads TGTGCCAGCAGTTTAGGGAGACAACGATACGAGCAGTACTTC.

This clone was detected only once. J is TRBJ1-4 and V is TRBV10-1, with a possible D match to TRBD1 (5 bases). CDR1 WNHNN and CDR2 SYGVQD come from the germline V gene (reference sequence). CDR3 length: 15 amino acids. V was cut by 6 bases and J by 0 bases, with 11 bases left in between. CDR3: CASSPGDATNEKLFF. The CDR3 DNA reads as TGCGCCAGCAGCCCTGGGGACGCAACTAATGAAAAACTGTTTTTT.

Regarding this clone: Other DNA sequences of this sample code for an identical CDR3. The V call is TRBV6-5, the J call TRBJ1-2, with 7 bases matching TRBD1. The CDR3 is 13 residues long. The germline V gene has CDR1 MNHEY and CDR2 SVGAGI. Unmatched junction bases numbered 2, after V lost 5 bases and J lost 2 bases. CDR3 DNA sequence: TGTGCCAGCAGTCCGGACAGGAACTATGGCTACACCTTC. This translates into CASSPDRNYGYTF.

The CDR3 nucleotides read TGTGCCAGCACCAATAGCGGGGCCGCCACAGATACGCAGTATTTT. Its protein is CASTNSGAATDTQYF. The chain carries TRBV11-2 and TRBJ2-3; 8 positions agree with TRBD2. V shed 7 bases and J 2 bases; nucleotides not matched to a gene: 8. From germline, CDR1 is SGHAT and CDR2 FQNNGV. This CDR3 is 15 amino acids long.